Listed here are 32 T cell receptor beta chains from one sample, sequenced in a study of blood T cells in healthy people across ages. With a J-beta primer mix and a sample-barcoded 5' primer, a second PCR ran about 6 to 11 cycles. TCRdb processed the 5' RACE reads anew with MiXCR; each CDR3 protein has one entry. The data contain hundreds of thousands of distinct CDR3 sequences, 40% to 45% of them singletons. Sequencing was performed on blood. The source is an elderly man in good health.

The chain is built from TRBV20-1 and TRBJ2-7; TRBD2 is a possible D gene (6 bases). CDR3 length equals 17 residues. The V gene lost 1 base and the J gene lost 3 bases, with 22 bases spanning the gap. The germline V gene encodes CDR1 DFQATT and CDR2 SNEGSKA (reference sequence). In nucleotides, the CDR3 is TGCAGTGCTAGAGTGGGGGGAACAGGACCCCGGGGCTACGAGCAGTACTTC. Translating it yields CSARVGGTGPRGYEQYF.

This sequence joins TRBV6-6 and TRBJ2-4; no firm D call. Deletions cut 5 bases from V and 8 bases from J, with 16 bases between. This CDR3 has 14 residues. CDR1 and CDR2 from the germline V gene are MNHNY and SVGAGI (reference sequence). This CDR3 reads CASSDGRSQDIQYF. Here the CDR3 DNA reads TGTGCCAGCAGTGATGGCCGGTCCCAGGACATTCAGTACTTC.

The count of this clonotype is one. The chain couples TRBV5-1 to TRBJ1-1; D ambiguous. The germline V gene has CDR1 SGHRS and CDR2 YFSETQ. The CDR3 covers 13 residues. V lost 5 bases and J 3 bases, leaving 11 bases between the germline ends. The CDR3 DNA is TGCGCCAGCAGTTTTGGAGGAGACACTGAAGCTTTCTTT. Translation: CASSFGGDTEAFF.

The chain joins TRBV20-1 to TRBJ2-5, with D possibly called TRBD1 or TRBD2 (6 bases each). Between the trimmed V and J ends, which lost 2 bases and 5 bases, there was a span of 15 bases. The CDR3 has 14 residues. Germline CDR1 and CDR2: DFQATT and SNEGSKA (reference sequence). The CDR3 region is CSARKVGGGETQYF. As DNA, the CDR3 is TGCAGTGCTAGAAAGGTGGGGGGCGGTGAGACCCAGTACTTC.

This clonotype was counted only a few times. The chain carries TRBV28 and TRBJ2-4, with TRBD1 as a possible D gene (5 bases). The germline gives CDR1 MDHEN, CDR2 SYDVKM. The CDR3 is 15 residues long. Trimming shortened V by 5 bases and J by 7 bases, and 18 bases separated the two germline ends. This CDR3 reads CASSPRGAGLNIQYF. The CDR3 bases are TGTGCCAGCAGTCCCCGTGGGGCCGGATTGAACATTCAGTACTTC.

The V gene is TRBV7-9, the J gene TRBJ2-5, with 9 bases that match TRBD1. CDR3 size: 16 residues. V lost 1 base to trimming and J lost 5 bases; unmatched junction nucleotides: 8. Germline CDR1 reads SEHNR; CDR2 reads FQNEAQ (reference sequence). The CDR3 DNA sequence: TGTGCCAGCAGCTTAGAACAGGGGGCGCAGAAGGAGACCCAGTACTTC. Translated, it gives CASSLEQGAQKETQYF.

As for this clonotype: It may be a read error: a sequence one base away is much more abundant. The gene calls are TRBV12-3 or TRBV12-4 and TRBJ2-3; TRBD2 matches 7 bases. V shed 6 bases, J shed 6 bases, and the junction held 9 bases outside the gene matches. The CDR3 is 14 amino acids. Here the CDR3 DNA reads TGTGCCAGCAGCCGAACTGTGGGGGGGGATACGCAGTATTTT. Its protein is CASSRTVGGDTQYF.

This rearrangement joins TRBV20-1 to TRBJ2-5, with 9 bases lining up with TRBD2. J gave up 1 base and V 3 bases, and 6 bases lay outside the gene matches. The CDR3 loop spans 15 amino acids. Per the germline V gene, CDR1 is DFQATT and CDR2 is SNEGSKA (reference sequence). DNA for the CDR3: TGCAGTGCTAGTGTGGGAGCGGGGGGCCAAGAGACCCAGTACTTC. This translates into CSASVGAGGQETQYF.

The V and J genes are TRBV24-1 and TRBJ2-2; D perhaps matches TRBD1 (5 bases). Germline V gives CDR1 KGHDR, CDR2 SFDVKD. This CDR3 has 13 amino acids. The V end lost 7 bases, the J end lost 4 bases, and 9 bases lay between the germline ends. Here the CDR3 reads CATRETATGELFF. CDR3 DNA sequence: TGTGCCACCAGGGAGACAGCCACCGGGGAGCTGTTTTTT.

This clonotype has ten or more counts. The gene calls are TRBV4-1 and TRBJ2-5; weak D call: TRBD1 (5 bases). This CDR3 comprises 15 residues. CDR1 and CDR2 from the germline V gene are MGHRA and YSYEKL. V shed 1 base and J shed 5 bases, with 14 bases lying between them. The CDR3: CASSQADGRAETQYF. DNA for the CDR3: TGCGCCAGCAGCCAAGCGGATGGCAGGGCGGAGACCCAGTACTTC.

This clonotype has a handful of counts. This chain uses TRBV13 with TRBJ2-3; 11 bases agree with TRBD2. Germline-derived CDR1 and CDR2 are PRHDT and FYEKMQ (reference sequence). CDR3 length equals 18 residues. With V trimmed by 5 bases and J by 0 bases, 10 bases remained unmatched. The CDR3 bases are TGTGCCAGCAGCGCTAATCTCGGGACTAGCGGAAGCACAGATACGCAGTATTTT. Amino acid sequence: CASSANLGTSGSTDTQYF. The variable domain in full, completed from reference TRBV13 and TRBJ2-3, reads AAGVIQSPRHLIKEKRETATLKCYPIPRHDTVYWYQQGPGQDPQFLISFYEKMQSDKGSIPDRFSAQQFSDYHSELNMSSLELGDSALYFCASSANLGTSGSTDTQYFGPGTRLTVL.

This chain uses TRBV7-8 with TRBJ2-5; 7 bases map to TRBD1. The J segment lost 8 bases and the V segment lost 5 bases, leaving 11 bases of the junction unmatched. CDR1 and CDR2 (germline): SGHVS, FQNEAQ. There are 14 residues in the CDR3. The CDR3 is CASSLGQEANTQYF. The CDR3, as DNA: TGTGCCAGCAGCCTCGGACAGGAGGCAAACACCCAGTACTTC.

CDR3 sequence reads: CASSVVGQGAGGELFF. In nucleotides, the CDR3 is TGTGCCAGCAGCGTAGTCGGACAGGGGGCAGGCGGGGAGCTGTTTTTT. The chain combines TRBV9 with TRBJ2-2; 11 nucleotides agree with TRBD1. The CDR3 is made up of 16 amino acids. From germline, CDR1 is SGDLS and CDR2 YYNGEE. Germline trimming cut 0 bases from V and 7 bases from J; bases unmatched to any gene: 5.

The CDR3 coding sequence is TGCAGTCTCCGGACAGTTTATACGCAGTATTTT. This sequence encodes CSLRTVYTQYF. V gene TRBV20-1 combines with J gene TRBJ2-3; a possible D gene is TRBD1 (6 bases). There are 11 residues in the CDR3. Between the trimmed V and J ends, which lost 8 bases and 7 bases, there was a span of 13 bases. Per the germline V gene, CDR1 is DFQATT and CDR2 is SNEGSKA (reference sequence).

This clonotype was seen more than once but under ten times. The chain joins TRBV14 to TRBJ2-5; 9 bases fit TRBD1. Trimming at V came to 1 base and at J to 3 bases, leaving 0 bases not matched to a gene. Per germline, CDR1 SGHDN and CDR2 FVKESK. The CDR3 is made up of 14 amino acids. The CDR3 DNA sequence: TGTGCCAGCAGCCAAGGGACAGGGGAAGAGACCCAGTACTTC. Amino acids: CASSQGTGEETQYF.

This clonotype was counted ten times or more. The chain is built from TRBV6-1 and TRBJ2-7, with a tentative D call TRBD2 (6 bases). The CDR3 spans 12 residues. CDR1 and CDR2 (germline): MNHNS, SASEGT. V shed 6 bases and J shed 2 bases, with 8 bases lying between them. The CDR3 sequence is CASRGLAYEQYF. The CDR3 coding sequence is TGTGCCAGCAGGGGACTGGCCTACGAGCAGTACTTC.

This clonotype was observed a handful of times. The chain employs TRBV4-3 and TRBJ2-7, with 7 bases matching TRBD2. The germline V gene encodes CDR1 LGHNA and CDR2 YSLEER. Germline trimming cut 2 bases from V and 3 bases from J; bases unmatched to any gene: 13. The CDR3 is made up of 17 amino acids. This chain's CDR3 is CASSQRPGEGVNYEQYF. For the CDR3, the DNA is TGCGCCAGCAGCCAAAGACCCGGGGAGGGAGTAAACTACGAGCAGTACTTC.

This clonotype was recorded a few times. This chain's CDR3 is CASSTGLNTGELFF. The CDR3 coding sequence is TGTGCCAGCAGTACGGGACTAAACACCGGGGAGCTGTTTTTT. J is TRBJ2-2 and V is TRBV12-3 or TRBV12-4, with 7 positions matching TRBD2. J was trimmed by 2 bases and V by 5 bases; bases with no gene match: 2. The CDR3 covers 14 residues.

V usage is TRBV20-1 and J usage is TRBJ2-1; 9 bases map to TRBD2. The germline gives CDR1 DFQATT, CDR2 SNEGSKA (reference sequence). J gave up 9 bases and V 6 bases, and 12 bases lay outside the gene matches. The CDR3 spans 14 residues. The CDR3 loop reads CSARTSGPFGEQFF. The DNA for the CDR3 is TGCAGTGCACGTACTAGCGGGCCGTTCGGTGAGCAGTTCTTC.

This clonotype was seen only a few times. The chain links TRBV6-6 to TRBJ1-1; TRBD1 matches at 8 bases. Germline V gene lookup returns CDR1 MNHNY and CDR2 SVGAGI (reference sequence). The V and J ends lost 5 bases and 10 bases, in that order; junction bases with no gene match: 9. This CDR3 is built from 13 residues. Here the CDR3 reads CASSDPDREGAFF. DNA for the CDR3: TGTGCCAGCAGTGACCCGGACAGGGAAGGAGCTTTCTTT.

Only a few counts were recorded for this clonotype. The chain carries TRBV7-9 and TRBJ2-5; TRBD2 matches at 7 bases. Germline values: CDR1 SEHNR, CDR2 FQNEAQ (reference sequence). The CDR3 runs to 16 residues. Germline trimming cut 3 bases from V and 5 bases from J; bases unmatched to any gene: 12. The DNA of the CDR3 is TGTGCCAGCAGCTTTTCGAGCCCAGCGGGACCCGAGACCCAGTACTTC. Its protein is CASSFSSPAGPETQYF.

The chain employs TRBV7-2 and TRBJ1-2, with 9 bases lining up with TRBD1. V dropped 1 base and J dropped 8; count of bases not matched to a gene: 8. The CDR3 length is 15 residues. In germline, CDR1 is SGHTA, CDR2 FQGNSA. The CDR3 sequence: CASSLVTGGNMGYTF. DNA for the CDR3: TGTGCCAGCAGCTTAGTTACAGGGGGCAATATGGGCTACACCTTC.

The V call is TRBV7-9, the J call TRBJ1-6, with a weak D call TRBD1 (5 bases). V was trimmed by 1 base and J by 7 bases, leaving 14 bases between them. From germline, CDR1 is SEHNR and CDR2 FQNEAQ (reference sequence). This CDR3 spans 16 amino acids. CDR3 residues: CASSLDGRGLNSPLHF. CDR3 sequence (DNA): TGTGCCAGCAGCTTAGATGGCCGGGGCCTAAATTCACCCCTCCACTTT.

This clonotype was counted once. A clone one base away is much larger, so this may be a read error. The gene calls are TRBV4-3 and TRBJ2-5; TRBD1 agrees at 8 bases. Trimming at V came to 0 bases and at J to 1 base, leaving 1 base not matched to a gene. Germline CDR1 and CDR2: LGHNA and YSLEER. This CDR3 is built from 15 residues. The CDR3 bases are TGCGCCAGCAGCCAAGATGACAGGGGCCAAGAGACCCAGTACTTC. Translation: CASSQDDRGQETQYF.

This chain uses TRBV29-1 with TRBJ1-5, with D unclear. The germline gives CDR1 SQVTM, CDR2 ANQGSEA. Trimming cost V 7 bases and J 0 bases, with 16 bases left between them. This CDR3 spans 15 amino acids. CDR3 region: CSATPDGDSNQPQHF. The CDR3 bases are TGCAGCGCCACCCCCGACGGAGATAGCAATCAGCCCCAGCATTTT.

This rearrangement joins TRBV5-1 to TRBJ2-3; perhaps TRBD2 as D (7 bases). Trimming left V 3 bases short and J 9 bases short, with 17 bases between. Germline V gives CDR1 SGHRS, CDR2 YFSETQ. CDR3 length: 14 residues. CDR3 protein: CASSSDGGLDTQYF. DNA of the CDR3: TGCGCCAGCAGCTCGGACGGGGGGCTGGACACGCAGTATTTT.

The J gene is TRBJ2-1, the V gene TRBV9; D gene ambiguous. The J call may not be correct, given that the DNA end is closer to TRBJ2-7. CDR1 and CDR2 (germline): SGDLS, YYNGEE. CDR3 length: 15 residues. CDR3 nucleotides: TGTGCCAGCAGCGTAGGGTCAGCGACCTACAATGAGCAGTACTTC. Translation gives CASSVGSATYNEQYF.

There are a few counts of this clonotype. The V and J genes are TRBV4-3 and TRBJ2-1; TRBD1 matches 11 bases. The CDR3 consists of 15 residues. V shed 3 bases and J 9 bases; nucleotides not matched to a gene: 7. Germline values: CDR1 LGHNA, CDR2 YSLEER. CDR3 in amino acids: CASSHAGTGGPEQFF. The DNA for the CDR3 is TGCGCCAGCAGCCACGCCGGGACAGGGGGACCTGAGCAGTTCTTC.

This sequence joins TRBV6-2 or TRBV6-3 and TRBJ1-2; the match to TRBD1 covers 7 bases. Unmatched junction bases numbered 11, after V lost 6 bases and J lost 4 bases. Germline assignment: CDR1 MNHEY and CDR2 SVGEGT. CDR3 size: 15 residues. As DNA, the CDR3 is TGTGCCAGCAGCCCCGGGACAGACTCCTTCTATGGCTACACCTTC. Translating it yields CASSPGTDSFYGYTF.

This clonotype came up a few times. V is TRBV7-2 and J is TRBJ2-7; no reliable D call. This CDR3 is built from 13 residues. Trimming took off 3 bases at V and 6 bases at J, with 12 bases between the two ends. From germline, CDR1 is SGHTA and CDR2 FQGNSA. CDR3 in DNA: TGTGCCAGCAGCTTCAGGACCCCGAGCGAGCAGTACTTC. The encoded protein is CASSFRTPSEQYF.

V usage is TRBV16 and J usage is TRBJ2-7, with D hard to call. Germline V gene lookup returns CDR1 KGHSY and CDR2 FQNENV. V was cut by 0 bases and J by 7 bases, with 16 bases left in between. CDR3 size: 15 residues. The CDR3 spells CASSQSSVRVREQYF. The DNA of the CDR3 is TGTGCCAGCAGCCAATCGAGTGTGAGAGTCCGTGAGCAGTACTTC.

This rearrangement joins TRBV28 to TRBJ1-1, with D possibly being TRBD1 (6 bases). CDR3 size: 14 residues. Germline CDR1 is MDHEN and CDR2 is SYDVKM. Trimming stripped 5 bases from V and 5 bases from J, with 15 bases between. The CDR3 reads CASSKTDSLTEAFF. The CDR3 DNA reads TGTGCCAGCAGTAAGACGGACAGTCTAACTGAAGCTTTCTTT.